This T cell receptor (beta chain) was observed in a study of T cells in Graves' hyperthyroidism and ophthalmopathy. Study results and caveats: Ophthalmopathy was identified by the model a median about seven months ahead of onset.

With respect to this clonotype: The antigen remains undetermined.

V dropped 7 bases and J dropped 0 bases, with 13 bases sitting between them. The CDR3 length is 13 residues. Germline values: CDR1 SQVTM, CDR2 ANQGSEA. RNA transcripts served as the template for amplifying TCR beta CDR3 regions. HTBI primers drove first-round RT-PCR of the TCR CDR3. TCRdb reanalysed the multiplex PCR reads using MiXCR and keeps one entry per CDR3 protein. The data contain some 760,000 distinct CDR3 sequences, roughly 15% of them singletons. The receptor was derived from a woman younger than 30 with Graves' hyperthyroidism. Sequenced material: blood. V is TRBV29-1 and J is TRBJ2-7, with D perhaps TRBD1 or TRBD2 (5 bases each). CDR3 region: CSAQGRYSYEQYF. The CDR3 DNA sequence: TGCAGCGCCCAGGGACGGTACTCCTACGAGCAGTACTTC.